These 13 T cell receptor beta chains came from one sample sequenced in a study of vaccination and CD4 T cells after COVID-19. What these receptors recognize is not known. Described treatment: 10-day PBMC culture with coronavirus spike peptide pools or control peptides (ViraFEST assay). The Oncomine TCR Beta short-read assay sequenced DNA from cultured CD4+ T cells. TCRdb called the PCR reads again in MiXCR, with one record for every CDR3 protein. The sample carries about 9,000 distinct CDR3 sequences, less than 70% recorded once. The specimen sequenced was CD4+ T cells from blood, cultured in vitro. The receptors were sampled from a human donor who had recovered from COVID-19.

The chain uses TRBV20-1 and TRBJ1-2; 7 bases line up with TRBD1. Germline V gene sequence: CDR1 DFQATT, CDR2 SNEGSKA (reference sequence). The J segment lost 3 bases and the V segment lost 6 bases, leaving 4 bases of the junction unmatched. This CDR3 is built from 12 residues. The CDR3 nucleotides are TGCAGTGCCAGGCAGGGGGACTATGGCTACACCTTC. It encodes CSARQGDYGYTF.

The gene calls are TRBV20-1 and TRBJ1-2; unclear D gene. Germline loops: CDR1 DFQATT, CDR2 SNEGSKA (reference sequence). The CDR3 covers 14 residues. V lost 5 bases, J lost 3 bases, and 16 bases lay in between. CDR3 in amino acids: CSAGVPGRDYGYTF. In DNA, the CDR3 is TGCAGTGCTGGGGTGCCGGGGAGGGACTATGGCTACACCTTC.

The V and J genes are TRBV20-1 and TRBJ1-1; no reliable D call. This CDR3 is 12 amino acids long. Germline lookup yields CDR1 DFQATT and CDR2 SNEGSKA (reference sequence). The V gene lost 3 bases and the J gene lost 1 base, with 6 bases spanning the gap. The CDR3 sequence: CSASHANTEAFF. As DNA, the CDR3 is TGCAGTGCTAGTCACGCGAACACTGAAGCTTTCTTT.

This clonotype showed up just a few times. The J gene is TRBJ2-5, the V gene TRBV7-2; D uncertain. The CDR3 runs to 12 residues. CDR1 and CDR2 (germline): SGHTA, FQGNSA. V was cut by 2 bases and J by 5 bases, with 6 bases left in between. The CDR3 DNA follows: TGTGCCAGCAGCTTATCCACCGAGACCCAGTACTTC. It translates to CASSLSTETQYF.

The rearrangement joins TRBV6-1 to TRBJ2-7; TRBD1 aligns across 9 bases. Per germline, CDR1 MNHNS and CDR2 SASEGT. After removal of 7 bases from V and 3 bases from J, the junction contained 4 bases not matched to a gene. The CDR3 is 13 residues long. The CDR3 region is CASMPGQGYEQYF. The CDR3 DNA reads as TGTGCCAGCATGCCGGGACAGGGCTACGAGCAGTACTTC.

This clonotype was picked up one time. The J gene is TRBJ2-7, the V gene TRBV7-2; 11 positions match TRBD1. V lost 6 bases and J lost 6; bases outside the gene matches: 10. The CDR3 covers 15 residues. CDR1 and CDR2 from the germline V gene are SGHTA and FQGNSA. In nucleotides, the CDR3 is TGTGCCAGCAGTCGAATACCGGGACAGGGGGTCGAGCAGTACTTC. It yields the protein CASSRIPGQGVEQYF. The full variable domain, in which reference TRBV7-2 and TRBJ2-7 provide the parts outside the CDR3, is GAGVSQSPSNKVTEKGKDVELRCDPISGHTALYWYRQSLGQGLEFLIYFQGNSAPDKSGLPSDRFSAERTGGSVSTLTIQRTQQEDSAVYLCASSRIPGQGVEQYFGPGTRLTVT.

The genes are TRBV6-2 or TRBV6-3 and TRBJ1-2; 7 positions agree with TRBD1. CDR1 and CDR2 (germline): MNHEY, SVGEGT. This CDR3 spans 15 amino acids. V lost 0 bases, J lost 8 bases, and 9 bases stayed unmatched. Here the CDR3 DNA reads TGTGCCAGCAGTTACTCCTACAGGGGATCGGGGGGCTACACCTTC. Translating gives CASSYSYRGSGGYTF.

There are a few counts of this clonotype. V is TRBV6-1 and J is TRBJ1-2; 9 nucleotides agree with TRBD1. Looked up from germline, CDR1 is MNHNS and CDR2 is SASEGT. V shed 6 bases and J 2 bases; nucleotides not matched to a gene: 4. CDR3 length equals 14 residues. The DNA of the CDR3 is TGTGCCAGCAGGGGACAGGGTCAGAACTATGGCTACACCTTC. This translates into CASRGQGQNYGYTF.

V is TRBV20-1 and J is TRBJ1-1; tentatively, D is TRBD1 (6 bases). This CDR3 comprises 15 residues. Germline V gives CDR1 DFQATT, CDR2 SNEGSKA (reference sequence). Trimming removed 6 bases at V and 4 bases at J, with 21 bases between. CDR3 bases: TGCAGTGCCCTGTTCCCAGGGGCAGATAGCACTGAAGCTTTCTTT. Encoded protein: CSALFPGADSTEAFF.

The chain couples TRBV7-2 to TRBJ2-5; possible D gene TRBD2, 6 bases. V was clipped by 0 bases and J by 5 bases, with 16 bases between them. Germline lookup yields CDR1 SGHTA and CDR2 FQGNSA. The CDR3 covers 16 residues. The CDR3 sequence: CASSLAGTAGGETQYF. The CDR3 coding sequence is TGTGCCAGCAGCTTAGCGGGGACTGCGGGCGGGGAGACCCAGTACTTC.

This clonotype came up once. The chain joins TRBV6-2 or TRBV6-3 to TRBJ1-6; D not certain. The CDR3 loop spans 15 amino acids. Looked up from germline, CDR1 is MNHEY and CDR2 is SVGEGT. Trimming shortened V by 4 bases and J by 7 bases, and 14 bases separated the two germline ends. The CDR3 DNA reads TGTGCCAGCAGTTTAAGGCGGGATCGGAATTCACCCCTCCACTTT. Translating it yields CASSLRRDRNSPLHF.

This clonotype came up a few times. The V and J genes are TRBV7-2 and TRBJ1-2, with D tentatively TRBD1 (6 bases). CDR1 and CDR2 from the germline V gene are SGHTA and FQGNSA. The CDR3 length is 14 residues. V gave up 0 bases and J gave up 4 bases, with 9 bases separating them. CDR3 in DNA: TGTGCCAGCAGCTTAGCGCAGGGGCCCTATGGCTACACCTTC. This encodes CASSLAQGPYGYTF.

This clonotype was observed a handful of times. The chain is built from TRBV27 and TRBJ1-5; TRBD1 might be the D (5 bases). V dropped 8 bases and J dropped 7 bases, with 15 bases sitting between them. The CDR3 is 13 residues long. The germline gives CDR1 MNHEY, CDR2 SMNVEV (reference sequence). In DNA, the CDR3 is TGTGCCAGCGGCCAGGGCTGGGGGCAGCCCCAGCATTTT. It specifies CASGQGWGQPQHF.